This entry features one TCR beta chain sequence. Its antigen is unknown. The source of the sample is a study of T cell responses to AZD1222 COVID-19 vaccine. Study-level points and caveats: Vaccine-associated CD4 TCRs spanned spike, dominant at 160-218 and 743-854.

Generated by immunoSEQ multiplex PCR, the TCRdb table keeps only in-frame clones and is missing some. The data hold about 130,000 clones, with around 90% observed a single time. The CDR3 is 15 residues long. Germline V gives CDR1 LGHNA, CDR2 YSLEER. Trimming pared 1 base from V and 5 bases from J, leaving 11 bases between. Sequences were derived from peripheral blood, sampled 28 days after the second AZD1222 dose. The chain has TRBV4-3 and TRBJ2-2, with TRBD2 as a possible D gene (5 bases). This TCR derives from an adult who received the AZD1222 COVID-19 vaccine. The CDR3 bases are TGCGCCAGCAGCCAAGGACCTCTAGCTACCGGGGAGCTGTTTTTT. Its protein is CASSQGPLATGELFF.